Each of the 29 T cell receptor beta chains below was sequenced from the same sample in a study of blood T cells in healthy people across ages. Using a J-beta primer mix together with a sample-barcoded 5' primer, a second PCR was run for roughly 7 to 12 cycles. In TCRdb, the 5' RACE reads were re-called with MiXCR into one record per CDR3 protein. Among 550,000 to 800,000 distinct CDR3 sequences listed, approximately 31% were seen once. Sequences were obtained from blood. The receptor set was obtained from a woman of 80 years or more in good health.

The CDR3 DNA reads as TGCGCCAGCAGCCCGGGACAGGGTGGCCCTAATGAAAAACTGTTTTTT. This sequence encodes CASSPGQGGPNEKLFF. This chain joins TRBV5-1 and TRBJ1-4, with 9 bases lining up with TRBD1. Germline CDR1 reads SGHRS; CDR2 reads YFSETQ. Germline trimming cut 4 bases from V and 3 bases from J; bases unmatched to any gene: 7. The length of the CDR3 is 16 residues. Drawing the rest from reference TRBV5-1 and TRBJ1-4, the complete variable domain is KAGVTQTPRYLIKTRGQQVTLSCSPISGHRSVSWYQQTPGQGLQFLFEYFSETQRNKGNFPGRFSGRQFSNSRSEMNVSTLELGDSALYLCASSPGQGGPNEKLFFGSGTQLSVL.

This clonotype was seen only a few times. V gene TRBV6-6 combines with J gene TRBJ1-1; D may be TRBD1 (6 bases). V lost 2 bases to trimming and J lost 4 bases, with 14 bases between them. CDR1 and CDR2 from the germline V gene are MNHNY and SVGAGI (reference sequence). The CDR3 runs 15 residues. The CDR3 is CASSYGRGLSTEAFF. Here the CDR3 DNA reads TGTGCCAGCAGTTACGGCCGGGGGCTAAGCACTGAAGCTTTCTTT.

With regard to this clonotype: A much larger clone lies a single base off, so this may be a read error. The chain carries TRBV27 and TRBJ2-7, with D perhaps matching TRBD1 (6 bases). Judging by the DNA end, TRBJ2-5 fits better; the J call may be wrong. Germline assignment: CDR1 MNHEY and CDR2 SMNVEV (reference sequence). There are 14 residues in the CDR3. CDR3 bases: TGTGCCAGCAGTCCTCCAGGGGAAGGGGAGACCCAGTACTTC. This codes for CASSPPGEGETQYF.

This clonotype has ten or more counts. The DNA of the CDR3 is TGTGCCAGCAGTTTCTTCGGCGGGGGACCGTACGAGCAGTACTTC. Amino acids: CASSFFGGGPYEQYF. The chain couples TRBV12-3 or TRBV12-4 to TRBJ2-7; TRBD2 matches 7 bases. Losses at the gene ends were 3 bases for V and 4 bases for J; bases not matched to a gene: 9. The CDR3 is 15 amino acids.

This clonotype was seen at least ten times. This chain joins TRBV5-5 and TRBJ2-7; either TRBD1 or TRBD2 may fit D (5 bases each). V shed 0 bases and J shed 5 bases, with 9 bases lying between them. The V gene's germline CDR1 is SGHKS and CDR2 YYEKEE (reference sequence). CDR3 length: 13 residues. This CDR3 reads CASSLGGVDEQYF. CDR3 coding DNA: TGTGCCAGCAGCTTGGGAGGGGTCGACGAGCAGTACTTC.

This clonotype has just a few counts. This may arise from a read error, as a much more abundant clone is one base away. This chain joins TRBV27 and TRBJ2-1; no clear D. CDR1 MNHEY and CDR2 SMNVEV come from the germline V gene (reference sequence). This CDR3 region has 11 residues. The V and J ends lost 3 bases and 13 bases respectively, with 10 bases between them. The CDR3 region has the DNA TGTGCCAGCAGTTTTTTGAAGACCCAGTTCTTC. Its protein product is CASSFLKTQFF.

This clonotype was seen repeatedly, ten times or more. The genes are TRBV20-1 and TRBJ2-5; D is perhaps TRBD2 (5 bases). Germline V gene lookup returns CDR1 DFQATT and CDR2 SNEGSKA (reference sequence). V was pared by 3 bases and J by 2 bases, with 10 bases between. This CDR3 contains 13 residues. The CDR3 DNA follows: TGCAGTGCTAGTGTAAGCGGACAAGAGACCCAGTACTTC. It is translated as CSASVSGQETQYF.

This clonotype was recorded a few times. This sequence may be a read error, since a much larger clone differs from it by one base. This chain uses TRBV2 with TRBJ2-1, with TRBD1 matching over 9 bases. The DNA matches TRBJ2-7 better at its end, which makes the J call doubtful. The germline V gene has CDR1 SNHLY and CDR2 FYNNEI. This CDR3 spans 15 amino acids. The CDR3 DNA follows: TGTGCCAGCAGTGACTCGGGACAGGGTTACAATGAGCAGTACTTC. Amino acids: CASSDSGQGYNEQYF.

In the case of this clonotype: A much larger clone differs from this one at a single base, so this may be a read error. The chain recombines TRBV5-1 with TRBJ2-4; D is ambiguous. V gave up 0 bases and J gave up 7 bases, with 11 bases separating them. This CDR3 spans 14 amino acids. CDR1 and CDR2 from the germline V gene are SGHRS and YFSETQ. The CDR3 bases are TGCGCCAGCAGCTTGGGGGCGATGGGGAACATTCAGTACTTC. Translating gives CASSLGAMGNIQYF.

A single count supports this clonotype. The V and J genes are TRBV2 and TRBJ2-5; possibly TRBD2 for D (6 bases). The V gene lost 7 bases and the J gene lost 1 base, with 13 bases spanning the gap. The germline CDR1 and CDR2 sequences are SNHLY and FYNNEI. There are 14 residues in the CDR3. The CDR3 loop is CASKERGTQETQYF. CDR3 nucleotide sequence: TGTGCCAGCAAGGAACGGGGGACCCAAGAGACCCAGTACTTC.

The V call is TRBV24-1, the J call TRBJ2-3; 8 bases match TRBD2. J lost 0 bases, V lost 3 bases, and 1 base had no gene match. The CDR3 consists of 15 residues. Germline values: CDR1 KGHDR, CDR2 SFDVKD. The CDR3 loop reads CATSDTGGSTDTQYF. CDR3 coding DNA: TGTGCCACCAGTGATACGGGGGGGAGCACAGATACGCAGTATTTT.

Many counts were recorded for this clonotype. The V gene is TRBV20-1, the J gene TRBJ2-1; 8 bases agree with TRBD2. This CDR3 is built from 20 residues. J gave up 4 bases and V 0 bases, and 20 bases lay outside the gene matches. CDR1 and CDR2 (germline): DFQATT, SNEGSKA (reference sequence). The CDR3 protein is CSARDPRRAGGPSRYNEQFF. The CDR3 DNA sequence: TGCAGTGCTAGAGATCCCCGGCGGGCGGGGGGCCCCAGTAGGTACAATGAGCAGTTCTTC.

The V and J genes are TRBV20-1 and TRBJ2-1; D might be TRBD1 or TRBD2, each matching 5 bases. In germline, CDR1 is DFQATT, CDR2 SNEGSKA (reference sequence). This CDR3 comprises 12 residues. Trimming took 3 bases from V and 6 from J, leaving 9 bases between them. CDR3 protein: CSASDGGNEQFF. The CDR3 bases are TGCAGTGCTAGTGATGGGGGCAATGAGCAGTTCTTC.

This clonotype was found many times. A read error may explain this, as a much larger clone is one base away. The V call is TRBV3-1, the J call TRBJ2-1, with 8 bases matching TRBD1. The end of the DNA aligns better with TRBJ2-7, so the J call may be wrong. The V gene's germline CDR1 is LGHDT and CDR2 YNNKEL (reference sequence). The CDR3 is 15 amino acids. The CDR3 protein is CASSQVGTGYNEQYF. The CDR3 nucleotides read TGTGCCAGCAGCCAAGTGGGGACAGGCTACAATGAGCAGTACTTC.

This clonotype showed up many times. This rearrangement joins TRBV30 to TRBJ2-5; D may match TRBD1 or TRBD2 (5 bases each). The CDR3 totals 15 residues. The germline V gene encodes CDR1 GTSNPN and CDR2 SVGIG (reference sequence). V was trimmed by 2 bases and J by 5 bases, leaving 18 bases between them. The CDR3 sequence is CAWSTPRTWGETQYF. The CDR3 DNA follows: TGTGCCTGGAGTACCCCTAGGACTTGGGGGGAGACCCAGTACTTC.

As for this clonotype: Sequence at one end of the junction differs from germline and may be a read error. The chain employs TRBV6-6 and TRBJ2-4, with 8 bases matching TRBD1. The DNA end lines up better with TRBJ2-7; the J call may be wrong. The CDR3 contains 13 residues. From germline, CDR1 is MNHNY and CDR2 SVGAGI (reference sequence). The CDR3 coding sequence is TGTACCAGCAGTTACTCGACAGGGGCCGAGCAGTACTTC. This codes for CTSSYSTGAEQYF.

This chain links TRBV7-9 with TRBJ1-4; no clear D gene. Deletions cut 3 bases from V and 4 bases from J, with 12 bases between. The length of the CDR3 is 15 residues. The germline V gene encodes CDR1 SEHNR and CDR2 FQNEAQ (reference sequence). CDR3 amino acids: CASSFDSRVNEKLFF. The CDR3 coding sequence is TGTGCCAGCAGCTTCGATTCGAGGGTTAATGAAAAACTGTTTTTT.

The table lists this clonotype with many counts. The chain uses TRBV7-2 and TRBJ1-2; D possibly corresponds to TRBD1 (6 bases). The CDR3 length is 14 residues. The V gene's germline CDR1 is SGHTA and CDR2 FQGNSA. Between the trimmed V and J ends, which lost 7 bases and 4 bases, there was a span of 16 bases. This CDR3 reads CASTPGTSFYGYTF. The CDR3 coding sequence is TGTGCCAGCACCCCCGGGACATCCTTCTATGGCTACACCTTC.

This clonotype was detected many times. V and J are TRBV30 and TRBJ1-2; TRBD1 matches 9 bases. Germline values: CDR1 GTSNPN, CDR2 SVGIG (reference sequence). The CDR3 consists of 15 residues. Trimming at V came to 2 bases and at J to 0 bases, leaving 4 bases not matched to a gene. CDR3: CAWSRGQGPNYGYTF. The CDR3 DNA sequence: TGTGCCTGGAGTCGGGGACAGGGCCCTAACTATGGCTACACCTTC.

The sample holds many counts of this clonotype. This CDR3 is CASSASTERSKQYF. The CDR3 DNA reads as TGTGCCAGCAGCGCCTCGACGGAGAGGAGTAAGCAGTATTTT. J is TRBJ2-3 and V is TRBV9, with unresolved D. The CDR3 is 14 residues long. Germline V gene sequence: CDR1 SGDLS, CDR2 YYNGEE. Trimming removed 3 bases from V and 11 bases from J, with 19 bases in between.

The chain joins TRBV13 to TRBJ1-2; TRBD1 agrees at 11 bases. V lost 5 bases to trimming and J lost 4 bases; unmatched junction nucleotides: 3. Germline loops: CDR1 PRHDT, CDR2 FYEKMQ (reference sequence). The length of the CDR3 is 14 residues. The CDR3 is CASSEGTGGYGYTF. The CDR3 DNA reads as TGTGCCAGCAGCGAGGGGACAGGGGGCTATGGCTACACCTTC.

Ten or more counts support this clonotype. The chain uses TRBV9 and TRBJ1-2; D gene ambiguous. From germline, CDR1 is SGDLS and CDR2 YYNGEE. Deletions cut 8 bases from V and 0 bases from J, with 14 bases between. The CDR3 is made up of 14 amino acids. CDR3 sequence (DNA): TGTGCCAGTGGCCAAGCTTCAGCTAACTATGGCTACACCTTC. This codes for CASGQASANYGYTF. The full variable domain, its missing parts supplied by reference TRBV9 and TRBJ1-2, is DSGVTQTPKHLITATGQRVTLRCSPRSGDLSVYWYQQSLDQGLQFLIQYYNGEERAKGNILERFSAQQFPDLHSELNLSSLELGDSALYFCASGQASANYGYTFGSGTRLTVV.

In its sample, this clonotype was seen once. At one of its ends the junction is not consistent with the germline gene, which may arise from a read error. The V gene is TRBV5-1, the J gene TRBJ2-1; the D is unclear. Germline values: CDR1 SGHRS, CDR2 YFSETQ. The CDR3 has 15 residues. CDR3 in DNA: TGCGCCAGCAGCATCCAACAGAGCTCCTACAATGAGCGGTTCTTC. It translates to CASSIQQSSYNERFF.

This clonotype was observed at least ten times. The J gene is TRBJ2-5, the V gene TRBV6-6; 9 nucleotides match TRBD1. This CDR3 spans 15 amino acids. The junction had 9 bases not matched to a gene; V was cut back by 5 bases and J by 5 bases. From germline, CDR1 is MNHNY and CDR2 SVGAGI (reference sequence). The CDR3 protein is CASSLPGQGRETQYF. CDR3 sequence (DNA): TGTGCCAGCAGTCTCCCGGGACAGGGAAGGGAGACCCAGTACTTC.

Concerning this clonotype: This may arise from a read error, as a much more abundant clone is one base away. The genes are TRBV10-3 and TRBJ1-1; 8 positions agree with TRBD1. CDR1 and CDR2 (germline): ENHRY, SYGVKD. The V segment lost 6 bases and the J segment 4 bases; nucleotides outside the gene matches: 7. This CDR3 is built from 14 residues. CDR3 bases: TGTGCCATCAGACCGACAGGGGATACCACTGAAGCTTTCTTT. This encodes CAIRPTGDTTEAFF.

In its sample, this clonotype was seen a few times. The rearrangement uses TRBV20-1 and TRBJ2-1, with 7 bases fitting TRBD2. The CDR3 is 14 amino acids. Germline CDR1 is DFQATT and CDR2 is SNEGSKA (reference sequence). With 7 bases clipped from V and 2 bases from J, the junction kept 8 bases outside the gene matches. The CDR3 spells CSVTLAGTYNEQFF. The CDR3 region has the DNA TGCAGTGTTACGTTAGCGGGCACCTACAATGAGCAGTTCTTC.

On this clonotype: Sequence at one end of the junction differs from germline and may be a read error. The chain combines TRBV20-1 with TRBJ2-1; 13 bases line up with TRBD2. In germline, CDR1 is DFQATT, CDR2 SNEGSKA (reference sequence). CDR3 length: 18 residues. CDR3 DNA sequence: TGCAGTGCCGGGGGAGGACTAGCGGGGGCTGTTGGATACAATGAGCAGTGCTTC. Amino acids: CSAGGGLAGAVGYNEQCF.

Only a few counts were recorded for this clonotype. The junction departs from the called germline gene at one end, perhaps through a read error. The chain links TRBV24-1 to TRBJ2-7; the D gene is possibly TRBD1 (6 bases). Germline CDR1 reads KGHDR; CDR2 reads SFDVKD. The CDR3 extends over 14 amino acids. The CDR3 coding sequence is TGTGCCCCCAGTGACCGTGGACAGACCTACGAGCAGTACTTC. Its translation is CAPSDRGQTYEQYF.

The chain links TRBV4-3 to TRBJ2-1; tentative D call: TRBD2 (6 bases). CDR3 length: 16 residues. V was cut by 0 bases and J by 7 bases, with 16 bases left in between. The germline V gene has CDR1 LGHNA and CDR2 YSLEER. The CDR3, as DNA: TGCGCCAGCAGCCAAGATGGGGCGGGACCTCTTAATGAGCAGTTCTTC. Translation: CASSQDGAGPLNEQFF.